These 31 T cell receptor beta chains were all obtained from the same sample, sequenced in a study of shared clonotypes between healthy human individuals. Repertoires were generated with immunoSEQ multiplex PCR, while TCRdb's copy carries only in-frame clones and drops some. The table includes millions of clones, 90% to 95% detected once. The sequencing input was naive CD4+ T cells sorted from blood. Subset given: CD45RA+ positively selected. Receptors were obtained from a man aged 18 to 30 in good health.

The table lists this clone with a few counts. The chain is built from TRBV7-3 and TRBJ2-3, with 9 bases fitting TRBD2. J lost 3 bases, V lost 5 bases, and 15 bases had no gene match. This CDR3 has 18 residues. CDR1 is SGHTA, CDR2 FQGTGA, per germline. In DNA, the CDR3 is TGTGCCAGCAGCCCTACCCCGGCTAGCGGGGATGGTACAGATACGCAGTATTTT. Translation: CASSPTPASGDGTDTQYF.

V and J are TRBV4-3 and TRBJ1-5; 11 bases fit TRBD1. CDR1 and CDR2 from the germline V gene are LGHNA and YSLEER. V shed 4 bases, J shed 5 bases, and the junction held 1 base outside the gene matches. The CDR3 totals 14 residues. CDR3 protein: CASSPDRGHQPQHF. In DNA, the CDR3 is TGCGCCAGCAGCCCGGACAGGGGGCATCAGCCCCAGCATTTT.

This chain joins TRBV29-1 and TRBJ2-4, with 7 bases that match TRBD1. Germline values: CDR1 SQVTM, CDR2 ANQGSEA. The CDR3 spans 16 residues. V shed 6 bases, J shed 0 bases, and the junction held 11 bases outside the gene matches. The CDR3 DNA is TGCAGCGTCGCAACCGGGACAGATTTAGCCAAAAACATTCAGTACTTC. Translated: CSVATGTDLAKNIQYF.

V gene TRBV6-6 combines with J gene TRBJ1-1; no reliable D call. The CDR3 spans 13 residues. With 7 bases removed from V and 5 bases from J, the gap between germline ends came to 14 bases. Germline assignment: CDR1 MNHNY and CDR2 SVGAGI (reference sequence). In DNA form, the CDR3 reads TGTGCCAGCACCTTGTTGGTTGGGACTGAAGCTTTCTTT. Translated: CASTLLVGTEAFF.

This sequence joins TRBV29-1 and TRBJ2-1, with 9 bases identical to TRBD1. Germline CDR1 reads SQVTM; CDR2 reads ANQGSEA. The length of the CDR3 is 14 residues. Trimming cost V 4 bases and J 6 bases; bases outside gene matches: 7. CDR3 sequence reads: CSVVFQTGGNEQFF. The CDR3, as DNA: TGCAGCGTTGTGTTCCAGACAGGGGGCAATGAGCAGTTCTTC.

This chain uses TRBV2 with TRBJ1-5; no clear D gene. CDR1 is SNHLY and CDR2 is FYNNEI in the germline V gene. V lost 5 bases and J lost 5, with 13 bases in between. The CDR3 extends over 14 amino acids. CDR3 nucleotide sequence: TGTGCCAGCAGTCCAGATATTAGGGATCAGCCCCAGCATTTT. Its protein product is CASSPDIRDQPQHF. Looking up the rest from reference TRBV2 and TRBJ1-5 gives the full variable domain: EPEVTQTPSHQVTQMGQEVILRCVPISNHLYFYWYRQILGQKVEFLVSFYNNEISEKSEIFDDQFSVERPDGSNFTLKIRSTKLEDSAMYFCASSPDIRDQPQHFGDGTRLSIL.

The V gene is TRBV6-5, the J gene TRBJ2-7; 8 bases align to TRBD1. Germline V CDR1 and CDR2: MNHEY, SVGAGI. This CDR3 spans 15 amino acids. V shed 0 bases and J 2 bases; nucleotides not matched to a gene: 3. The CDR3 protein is CASSYSETGAYEQYF. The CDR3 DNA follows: TGTGCCAGCAGTTACTCCGAGACAGGGGCCTACGAGCAGTACTTC.

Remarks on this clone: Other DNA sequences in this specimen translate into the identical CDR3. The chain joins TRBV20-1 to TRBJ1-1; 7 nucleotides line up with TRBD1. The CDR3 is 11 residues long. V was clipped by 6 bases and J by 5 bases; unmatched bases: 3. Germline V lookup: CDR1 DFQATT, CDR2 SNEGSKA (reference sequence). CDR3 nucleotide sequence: TGCAGTGCCCCGGGACAGACTGAAGCTTTCTTT. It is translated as CSAPGQTEAFF.

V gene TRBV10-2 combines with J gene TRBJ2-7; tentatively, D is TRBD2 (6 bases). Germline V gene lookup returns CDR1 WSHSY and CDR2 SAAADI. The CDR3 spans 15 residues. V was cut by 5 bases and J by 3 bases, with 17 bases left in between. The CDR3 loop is CASSKGGNGGYEQYF. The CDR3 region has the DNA TGCGCCAGCAGTAAAGGAGGGAACGGAGGCTACGAGCAGTACTTC.

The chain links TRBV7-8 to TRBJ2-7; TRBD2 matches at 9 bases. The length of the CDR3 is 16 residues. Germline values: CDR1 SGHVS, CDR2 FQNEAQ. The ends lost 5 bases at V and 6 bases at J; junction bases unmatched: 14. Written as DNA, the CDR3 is TGTGCCAGCAGCCCTCGGGAGCGGGGGGCAACGGGCGAGCAGTACTTC. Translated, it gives CASSPRERGATGEQYF.

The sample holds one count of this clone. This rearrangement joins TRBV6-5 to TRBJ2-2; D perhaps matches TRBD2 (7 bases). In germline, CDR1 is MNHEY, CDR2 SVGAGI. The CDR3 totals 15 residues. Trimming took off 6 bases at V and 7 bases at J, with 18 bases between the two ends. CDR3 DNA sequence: TGTGCCAGCAGCACTGTGGGGGGGGGCAACGGGGAGCTGTTTTTT. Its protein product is CASSTVGGGNGELFF.

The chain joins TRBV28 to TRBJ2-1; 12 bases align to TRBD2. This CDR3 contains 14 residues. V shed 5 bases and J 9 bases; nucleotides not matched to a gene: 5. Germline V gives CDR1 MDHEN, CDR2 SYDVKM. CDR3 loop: CASSPSGLAGEQFF. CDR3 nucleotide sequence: TGTGCCAGCAGTCCCTCGGGACTAGCGGGTGAGCAGTTCTTC.

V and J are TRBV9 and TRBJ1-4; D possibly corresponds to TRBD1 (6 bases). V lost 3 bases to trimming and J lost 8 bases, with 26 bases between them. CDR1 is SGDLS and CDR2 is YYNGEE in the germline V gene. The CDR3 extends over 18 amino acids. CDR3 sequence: CASSAFDVGGRLGEKLFF. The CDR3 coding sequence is TGTGCCAGCAGCGCGTTCGACGTGGGGGGGCGCTTGGGCGAAAAACTGTTTTTT.

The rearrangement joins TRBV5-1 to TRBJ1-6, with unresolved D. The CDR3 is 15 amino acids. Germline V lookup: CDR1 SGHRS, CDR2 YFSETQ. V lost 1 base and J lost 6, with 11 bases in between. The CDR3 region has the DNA TGCGCCAGCAGCTTGAATCAGGTTCTTAATTCACCCCTCCACTTT. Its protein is CASSLNQVLNSPLHF.

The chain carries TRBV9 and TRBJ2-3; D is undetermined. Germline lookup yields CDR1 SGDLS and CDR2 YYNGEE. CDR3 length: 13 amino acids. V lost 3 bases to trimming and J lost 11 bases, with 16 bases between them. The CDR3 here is CASSAGGVARQYF. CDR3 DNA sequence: TGTGCCAGCAGCGCTGGTGGCGTAGCTAGGCAGTATTTT.

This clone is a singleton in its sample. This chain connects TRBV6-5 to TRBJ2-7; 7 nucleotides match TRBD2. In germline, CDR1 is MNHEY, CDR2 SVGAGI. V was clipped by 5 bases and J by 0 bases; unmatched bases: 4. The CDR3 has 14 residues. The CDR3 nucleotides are TGTGCCAGCAGTGCTAGCGGATTCTCCTACGAGCAGTACTTC. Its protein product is CASSASGFSYEQYF.

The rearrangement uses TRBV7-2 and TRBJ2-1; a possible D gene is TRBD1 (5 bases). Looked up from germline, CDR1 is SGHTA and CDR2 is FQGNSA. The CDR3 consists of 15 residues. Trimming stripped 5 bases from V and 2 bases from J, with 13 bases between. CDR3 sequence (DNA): TGTGCCAGCAGCGACAGTATAGTAGCCTACAATGAGCAGTTCTTC. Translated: CASSDSIVAYNEQFF.

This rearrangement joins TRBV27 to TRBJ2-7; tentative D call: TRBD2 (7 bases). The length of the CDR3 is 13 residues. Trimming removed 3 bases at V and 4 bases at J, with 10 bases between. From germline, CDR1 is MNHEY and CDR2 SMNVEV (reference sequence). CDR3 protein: CASSFGGQYEQYF. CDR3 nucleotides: TGTGCCAGCAGTTTCGGGGGGCAGTACGAGCAGTACTTC.

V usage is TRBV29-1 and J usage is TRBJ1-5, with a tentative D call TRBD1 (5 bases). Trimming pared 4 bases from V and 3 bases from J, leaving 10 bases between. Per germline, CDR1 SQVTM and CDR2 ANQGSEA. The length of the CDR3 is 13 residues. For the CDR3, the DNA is TGCAGCGTTGTGGGGCAGGCCAATCAGCCCCAGCATTTT. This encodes CSVVGQANQPQHF.

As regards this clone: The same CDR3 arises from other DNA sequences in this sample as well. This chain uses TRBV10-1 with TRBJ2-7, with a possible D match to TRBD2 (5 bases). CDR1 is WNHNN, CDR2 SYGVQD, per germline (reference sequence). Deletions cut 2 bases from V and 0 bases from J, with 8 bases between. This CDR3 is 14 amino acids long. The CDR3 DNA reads TGCGCCAGCAGTGAGGCTGGGAGCTCCTACGAGCAGTACTTC. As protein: CASSEAGSSYEQYF.

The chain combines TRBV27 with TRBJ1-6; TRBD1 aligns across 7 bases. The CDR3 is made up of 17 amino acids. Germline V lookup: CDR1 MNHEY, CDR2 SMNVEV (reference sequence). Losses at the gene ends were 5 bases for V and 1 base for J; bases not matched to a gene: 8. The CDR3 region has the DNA TGTGCCAGCAGTACCGACAGGGCCCCGTCCTATAATTCACCCCTCCACTTT. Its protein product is CASSTDRAPSYNSPLHF.

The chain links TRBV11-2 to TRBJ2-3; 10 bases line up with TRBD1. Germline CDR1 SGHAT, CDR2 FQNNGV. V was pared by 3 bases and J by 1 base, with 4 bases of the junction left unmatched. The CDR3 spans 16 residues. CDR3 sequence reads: CASSLTGGRGTDTQYF. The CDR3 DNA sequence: TGTGCCAGCAGCTTGACAGGGGGCAGGGGCACAGATACGCAGTATTTT.

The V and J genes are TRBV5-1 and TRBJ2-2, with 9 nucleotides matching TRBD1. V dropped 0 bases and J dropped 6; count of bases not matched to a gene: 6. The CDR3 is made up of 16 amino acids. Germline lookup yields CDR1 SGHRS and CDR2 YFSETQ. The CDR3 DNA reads TGCGCCAGCAGCTTGGAGGGACAGGGTGGATCCGGGGAGCTGTTTTTT. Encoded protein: CASSLEGQGGSGELFF.

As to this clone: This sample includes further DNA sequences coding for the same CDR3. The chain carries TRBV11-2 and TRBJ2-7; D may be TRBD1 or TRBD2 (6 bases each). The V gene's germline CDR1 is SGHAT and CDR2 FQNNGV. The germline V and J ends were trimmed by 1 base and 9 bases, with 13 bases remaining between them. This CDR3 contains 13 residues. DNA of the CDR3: TGTGCCAGCAGCTTAGGGCCGGGGGCGACGCAGTACTTC. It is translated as CASSLGPGATQYF.

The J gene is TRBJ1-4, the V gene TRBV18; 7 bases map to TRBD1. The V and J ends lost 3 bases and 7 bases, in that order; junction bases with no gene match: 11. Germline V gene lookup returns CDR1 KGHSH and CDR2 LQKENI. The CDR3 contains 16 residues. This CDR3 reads CASSPGQTTAGEKLFF. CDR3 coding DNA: TGTGCCAGCTCACCGGGACAGACCACGGCGGGTGAAAAACTGTTTTTT.

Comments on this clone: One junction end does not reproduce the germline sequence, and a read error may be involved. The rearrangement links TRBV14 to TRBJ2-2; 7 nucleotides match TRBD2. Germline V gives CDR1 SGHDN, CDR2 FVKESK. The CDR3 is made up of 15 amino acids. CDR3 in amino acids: CASRQAGTNTGELFF. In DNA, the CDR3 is TGTGCCAGCAGACAAGCGGGGACGAACACCGGGGAGCTGTTTTTT.

CDR3 amino acids: CASRRLAIDTQYF. Here the CDR3 DNA reads TGTGCCAGCAGAAGACTAGCGATAGATACGCAGTATTTT. The V gene is TRBV6-5, the J gene TRBJ2-3; 8 nucleotides match TRBD2. The V and J ends lost 6 bases and 5 bases, in that order; junction bases with no gene match: 4. The germline CDR1 and CDR2 sequences are MNHEY and SVGAGI. The CDR3 has 13 amino acids.

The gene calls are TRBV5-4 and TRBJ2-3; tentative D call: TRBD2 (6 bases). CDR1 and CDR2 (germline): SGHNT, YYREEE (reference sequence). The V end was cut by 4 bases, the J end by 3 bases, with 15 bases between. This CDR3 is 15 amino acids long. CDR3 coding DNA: TGTGCCAGCAGCACGCCGGGACGGGGGACAGATACGCAGTATTTT. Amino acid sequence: CASSTPGRGTDTQYF. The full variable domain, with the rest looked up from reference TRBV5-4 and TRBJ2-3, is ETGVTQSPTHLIKTRGQQVTLRCSSQSGHNTVSWYQQALGQGPQFIFQYYREEENGRGNFPPRFSGLQFPNYSSELNVNALELDDSALYLCASSTPGRGTDTQYFGPGTRLTVL.

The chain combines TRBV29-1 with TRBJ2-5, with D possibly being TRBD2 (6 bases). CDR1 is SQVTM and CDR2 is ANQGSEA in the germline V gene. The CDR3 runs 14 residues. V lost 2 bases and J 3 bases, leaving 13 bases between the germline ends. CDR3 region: CSVELRLAKETQYF. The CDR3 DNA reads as TGCAGCGTTGAATTGAGGCTAGCGAAAGAGACCCAGTACTTC.

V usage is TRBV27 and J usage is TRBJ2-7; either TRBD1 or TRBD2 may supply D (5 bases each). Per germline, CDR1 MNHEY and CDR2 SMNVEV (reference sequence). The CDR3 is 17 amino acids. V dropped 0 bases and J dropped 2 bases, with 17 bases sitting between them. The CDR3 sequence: CASSLSGAGAYPYEQYF. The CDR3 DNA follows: TGTGCCAGCAGTTTATCTGGGGCCGGGGCCTACCCCTACGAGCAGTACTTC.

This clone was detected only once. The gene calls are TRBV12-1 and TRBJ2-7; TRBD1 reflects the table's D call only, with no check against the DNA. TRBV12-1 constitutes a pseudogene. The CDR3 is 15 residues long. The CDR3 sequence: CASSLNRDRDYEQYF. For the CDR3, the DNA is TGTGCCAGCAGCTTGAACCGGGACAGGGACTACGAGCAGTACTTC.